This T cell receptor (beta chain) stems from a study of T cell repertoires in cytomegalovirus infection. Study details: Carrying CMV and the relevant HLA type showed in public TCR beta signatures. Study-wide findings and caveats: The ex vivo response was dominated by HLA-C-restricted CMV-specific TCR beta clonotypes. Totalled public TCR beta family frequency picked out people who carried CMV plus the relevant HLA.

Trimming removed 0 bases at V and 4 bases at J, with 19 bases between. This CDR3 spans 18 amino acids. Germline V CDR1 and CDR2: MNHNY, SVGAGI (reference sequence). Via MiXCR, TCRdb re-called the reads, giving one row per CDR3 protein. The sample gives 250,000 to 300,000 distinct CDR3 sequences, 9.1% of which show up once; roughly 15% is in the top ten. This clonotype appeared many times. The antigen remains undetermined. The chain carries TRBV6-6 and TRBJ2-1; D is possibly TRBD2 (7 bases). The clonotype comes from a human donor in good health (CMV status not recorded). Some clones in this sample may be carry-over from other donors' samples. Sequencing was done on a sample of PBMCs. In nucleotides, the CDR3 is TGTGCCAGCAGTTACTCCTCGACGGGGGGCCCTTTATACAATGAGCAGTTCTTC. Translated, it gives CASSYSSTGGPLYNEQFF.